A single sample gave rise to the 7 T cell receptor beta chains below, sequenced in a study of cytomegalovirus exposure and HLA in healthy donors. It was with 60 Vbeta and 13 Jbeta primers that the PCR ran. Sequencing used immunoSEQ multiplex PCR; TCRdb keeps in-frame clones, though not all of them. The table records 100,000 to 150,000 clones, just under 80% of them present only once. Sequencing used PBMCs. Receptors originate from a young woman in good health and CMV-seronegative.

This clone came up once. The CDR3 here is CASRARGGAFF. The CDR3 bases are TGTGCCAGCAGAGCGCGGGGTGGAGCTTTCTTT. V gene TRBV6-5 combines with J gene TRBJ1-1; D is unresolved. Between the trimmed V and J ends, which lost 6 bases and 10 bases, there was a span of 12 bases. CDR1 is MNHEY, CDR2 SVGAGI, per germline. The length of the CDR3 is 11 residues.

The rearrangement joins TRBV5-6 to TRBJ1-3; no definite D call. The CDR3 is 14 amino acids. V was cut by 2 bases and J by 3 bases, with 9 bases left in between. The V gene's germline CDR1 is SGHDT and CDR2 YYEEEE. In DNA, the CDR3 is TGTGCCAGCAGCTTAATGTCTGTTGGAAACACCATATATTTT. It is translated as CASSLMSVGNTIYF.

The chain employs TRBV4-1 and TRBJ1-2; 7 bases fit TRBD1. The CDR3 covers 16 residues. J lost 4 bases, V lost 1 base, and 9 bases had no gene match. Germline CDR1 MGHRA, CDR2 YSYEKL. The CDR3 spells CASSQGQQGQFYGYTF. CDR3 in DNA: TGCGCCAGCAGCCAAGGACAACAGGGGCAATTCTATGGCTACACCTTC.

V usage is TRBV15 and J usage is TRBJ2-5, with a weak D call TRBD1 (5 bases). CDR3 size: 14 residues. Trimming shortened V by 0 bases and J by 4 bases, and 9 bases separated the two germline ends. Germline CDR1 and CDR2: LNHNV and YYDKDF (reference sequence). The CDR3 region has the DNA TGTGCCACCAGCAGAGAGGCAGGGCTAGAGACCCAGTACTTC. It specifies CATSREAGLETQYF. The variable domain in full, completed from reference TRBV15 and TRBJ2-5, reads DAMVIQNPRYQVTQFGKPVTLSCSQTLNHNVMYWYQQKSSQAPKLLFHYYDKDFNNEADTPDNFQSRRPNTSFCFLDIRSPGLGDTAMYLCATSREAGLETQYFGPGTRLLVL.

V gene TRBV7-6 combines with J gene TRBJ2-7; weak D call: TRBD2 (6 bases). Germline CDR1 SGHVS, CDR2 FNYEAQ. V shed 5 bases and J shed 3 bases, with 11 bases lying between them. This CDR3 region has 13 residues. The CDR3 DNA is TGTGCCAGCAGCCTTAGCGGCATCTACGAGCAGTACTTC. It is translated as CASSLSGIYEQYF.

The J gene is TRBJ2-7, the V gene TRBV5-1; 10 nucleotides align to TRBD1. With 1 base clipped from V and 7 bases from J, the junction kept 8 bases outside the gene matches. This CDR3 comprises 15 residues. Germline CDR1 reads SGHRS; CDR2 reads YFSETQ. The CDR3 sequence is CASSLQRQGANEQYF. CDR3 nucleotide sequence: TGCGCCAGCAGCTTGCAGAGACAGGGGGCGAATGAGCAGTACTTC.

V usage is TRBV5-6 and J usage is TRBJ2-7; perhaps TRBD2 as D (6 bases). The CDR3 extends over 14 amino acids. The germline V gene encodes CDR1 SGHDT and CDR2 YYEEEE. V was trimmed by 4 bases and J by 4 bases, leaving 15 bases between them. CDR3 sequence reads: CASSRLGAGYEQYF. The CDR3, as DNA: TGTGCCAGCAGCCGGTTAGGGGCGGGGTACGAGCAGTACTTC.